The entry below gives a single T cell receptor beta chain sequence along with its context. This entry comes from a study of graft-versus-host responses after intestinal transplantation. Study in general: Isolated intestinal, liver-intestinal, or multivisceral transplants had been given to the recipients. Findings of the study overall: Present in recipient marrow, GvH clones included some that appeared first in ileum or blood.

Germline V gene data show CDR1 as MNHNS and CDR2 as SASEGT. The CDR3 consists of 14 residues. V lost 2 bases to trimming and J lost 5 bases, with 10 bases between them. Sequenced by immunoSEQ multiplex PCR; TCRdb stores in-frame clones only, minus some. The profile shows fewer than 25,000 clones, around two fifths of them singletons. The chain has TRBV6-1 and TRBJ1-5, with D possibly being TRBD1 (6 bases). The TCR sequence derives from a human patient who received an intestinal transplant. The sample consisted of alloreactive CD4+ T cells from a mixed lymphocyte reaction culture, taken before intestinal transplant. Subset reported: CFSE-low proliferating T cells sorted from approximately six-day pre-transplant mixed lymphocyte reaction (GvH or HvG direction). For the CDR3, the DNA is TGTGCCAGCAGTGAATTCGGGGGGCATCAGCCCCAGCATTTT. Translation gives CASSEFGGHQPQHF.